This record concerns one T cell receptor beta chain sequence. Its antigen is currently not known. Qualities for individual bases were not recorded, and no much larger clone is one base off. The collaborating institutions used their own protocols to collect whole blood in K2EDTA tubes. For TCRbeta analysis, collaborators shipped samples as frozen whole blood, isolated PBMCs, or DNA extracted from either of those sample types. This specimen belongs to a study of blood T cell repertoires in COVID-19 (dated by TCRdb to about 2020). With regard to the full study: The collaborator samples originated in the United States, Italy and Spain and spanned the acute and convalescent phases of COVID-19. A freely available public database, intended as a resource for researchers studying the immune response to SARS-CoV-2, is where the repertoires were released. Samples were obtained from the ongoing ImmuneRACE study (first 160 participants) and from about 1,300 subjects provided by 6 global collaborators. The dataset comprised deeply sampled blood TCRbeta repertoires from subjects exposed to, actively infected with, or recovered from COVID-19. Where HLA class I and class II types were available, the types were taken from metadata supplied by the sample provider, not from assay-based typing. Nearly every sample came with metadata listing a de-identified subject ID, COVID-19 status, age in years and sex. The prospective study material was composed of cDNA or gDNA derived from T cells, B-cell-depleted T cells, or PBMCs. Study-level results and caveats: Clinical and demographic metadata were provided uncurated, with the amount varying by source and participant.

The CDR3 measures 14 amino acids from cysteine to phenylalanine. CDR3 DNA is the only sequence kept; it has 42 bases, read in frame from the first base. V is pruned by 4 bases and J by 5 bases, leaving 5 bases of the junction without a gene match. The germline V gene (reference sequence) specifies GTSNPN as CDR1 and SVGIG as CDR2. TCRbeta CDR3 regions were amplified from genomic DNA using the immunoSEQ Assay, a bias-controlled multiplex PCR. Processing in the source paper ran as follows. Within the assay, amplification of reference gene primers was used to estimate how many nucleated cells each sample contained. To quantify the absolute abundance of each unique TCRbeta CDR3 rearrangement, sequence reads were collapsed and filtered. For each sample, productive Simpson clonality was calculated by taking the square root of Simpson's diversity index across productive rearrangements. This immuneACCESS table, as held by TCRdb, lists in-frame sequences with V and J called but not all clones. Of the missing ones, under half trace to an unresolved V gene in checked studies; the others have no known cause. D and trimming come from the DNA, and the V and J calls and clone size come from that table. Within this sample are about 180,000 clones, with 60% to 80% of them counted one time only. Approximately 26% of the sample is in the top ten clones.

This receptor was identified in a woman in her sixties or seventies with acute or convalescent COVID-19. The sequenced sample was peripheral blood. The chain uses TRBV30 and TRBJ2-5; 12 bases in the middle match TRBD2. At the DNA level, the sequence is TGTGCCTGGACTAGCGGGAGGGCCACGGAGACCCAGTACTTC. Translated, it gives CAWTSGRATETQYF.